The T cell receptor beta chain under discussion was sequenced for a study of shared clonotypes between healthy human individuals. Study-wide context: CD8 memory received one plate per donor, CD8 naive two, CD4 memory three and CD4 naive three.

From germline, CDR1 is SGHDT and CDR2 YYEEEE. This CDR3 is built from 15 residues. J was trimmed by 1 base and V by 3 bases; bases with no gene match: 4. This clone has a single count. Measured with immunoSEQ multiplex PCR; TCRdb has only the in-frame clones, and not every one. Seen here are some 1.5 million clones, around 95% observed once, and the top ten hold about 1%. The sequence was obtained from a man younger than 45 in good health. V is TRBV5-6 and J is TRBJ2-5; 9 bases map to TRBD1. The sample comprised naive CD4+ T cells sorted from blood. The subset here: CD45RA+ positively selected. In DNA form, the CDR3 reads TGTGCCAGCAGCTGGACAGGGGTTTTCCAAGAGACCCAGTACTTC. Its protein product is CASSWTGVFQETQYF.